This T cell receptor beta chain was observed in a study of blood T cell repertoires in COVID-19. Study at large: COVID-19 samples from acute and convalescent phases originated in the United States, Italy and Spain.

In the original processing: For nucleated cells, counts were estimated from reference gene primer amplification. Using immunoSEQ multiplex PCR, the repertoire was profiled, and TCRdb retains in-frame clones only, with some absent. V, J and clone size reflect that table, while D and trimming were determined from the DNA. The table has 200,000 to 250,000 clones, approximately 89% seen once. Seattle researchers signed up patients amid active infection and tracked them longitudinally. Germline V gives CDR1 SGHRS, CDR2 YFSETQ. The CDR3 runs to 14 residues. V lost 0 bases to trimming and J lost 2 bases; unmatched junction nucleotides: 2.

Sample: peripheral blood. The sequence came from a woman aged 25-40 years with COVID-19, enrolled during active disease. J is TRBJ2-7 and V is TRBV5-1; 7 bases agree with TRBD1. DNA of the CDR3: TGCGCCAGCAGCTTGGGACAGGGACCCTACGAGCAGTACGTC. Amino acids: CASSLGQGPYEQYV.